This TCR beta chain was recovered during a study of regulatory T cells in long-lasting Graves disease. Study observations and caveats: Those with persistent disease had in common more public clonotypes (around 2,700) than new patients (approximately 990).

CDR1 is LGHDT, CDR2 YNNKEL, per germline (reference sequence). Trimming removed 6 bases from V and 8 bases from J, with 16 bases in between. The CDR3 is 13 residues long. This clonotype has at least ten counts. What it recognizes is unknown. As for time point: newly diagnosed GD, antithyroid drugs for less than 3 months. TCR sequences were obtained from RNA taken from PBMCs. Arm-PCR of CDR3 regions with iRepertoire HTBI primers generated TCR beta libraries. TCRdb passed the multiplex PCR reads through MiXCR, listing each CDR3 protein once. In the table there are about 330,000 distinct CDR3 sequences, 15% to 20% of which are singletons. This sample was shared with a second study, whose subject was T cells in Graves' hyperthyroidism and ophthalmopathy. According to that study: The study used the HTBI primer set for a first-round RT-PCR of the TCR CDR3.

This sample comprised peripheral blood mononuclear cells (PBMCs), obtained at new diagnosis, from a patient treated with antithyroid drugs. This chain uses TRBV3-1 with TRBJ1-1, with D unresolved. This TCR derives from a woman between 18 and 30 years old with Graves disease. This CDR3 is CASSLAAAAEAFF. The CDR3 DNA is TGTGCCAGCAGTCTAGCGGCGGCGGCGGAAGCTTTCTTT.